This TCR beta chain originates from a study of response to subunit inactivated influenza vaccine. Study-wide results and caveats: Authors suggested few new T cells are recruited by each seasonal influenza vaccination.

This CDR3 is 15 amino acids long. V gave up 7 bases and J gave up 2 bases; unmatched junction bases: 9. Details on this clonotype: Its antigen is still unknown.

Each CDR3 protein is one row after TCRdb ran MiXCR on the RT-PCR reads. The table includes 400,000 to 550,000 distinct CDR3 sequences, about 25% detected once. The chain recombines TRBV23-1 with TRBJ2-5; TRBD1 agrees at 8 bases. TRBV23-1 is filed as an ORF, its function uncertain. The sequencing used CD4+ T cells sorted from PBMCs, collected around 5 days after vaccination. The clonotype comes from a man aged 45-60 years who received an inactivated influenza vaccine. Here the CDR3 reads CASISPDRVQETQYF. The DNA of the CDR3 is TGCGCCAGCATTAGTCCGGACAGGGTTCAAGAGACCCAGTACTTC.